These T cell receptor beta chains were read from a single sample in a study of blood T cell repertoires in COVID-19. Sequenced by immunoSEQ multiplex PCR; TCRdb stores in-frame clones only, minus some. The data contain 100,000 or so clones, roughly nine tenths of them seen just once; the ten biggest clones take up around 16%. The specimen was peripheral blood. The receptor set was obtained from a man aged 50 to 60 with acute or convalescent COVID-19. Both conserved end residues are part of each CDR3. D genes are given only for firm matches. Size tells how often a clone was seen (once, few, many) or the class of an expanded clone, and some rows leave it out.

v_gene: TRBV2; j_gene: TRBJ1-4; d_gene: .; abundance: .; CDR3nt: TGTGCCAGCAAGGGGGTTCGTACTAATGAAAAACTGTTTTTT; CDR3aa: CASKGVRTNEKLFF
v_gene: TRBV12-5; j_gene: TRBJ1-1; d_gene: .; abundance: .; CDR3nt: TGTGCTAGTGGTTCGGGGGGTTCTACTGAAGCTTTCTTT; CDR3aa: CASGSGGSTEAFF
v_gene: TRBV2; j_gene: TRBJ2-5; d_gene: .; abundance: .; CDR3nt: TGTGCCAGCGCAGGGGGCGGGAGAGAGACCCAGTACTTC; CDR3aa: CASAGGGRETQYF
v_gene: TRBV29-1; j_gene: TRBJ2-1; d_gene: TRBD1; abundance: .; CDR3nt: TGCAGCGTTGAGGACAGGTACAATGAGCAGTTCTTC; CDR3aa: CSVEDRYNEQFF
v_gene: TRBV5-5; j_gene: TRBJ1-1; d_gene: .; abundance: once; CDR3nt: TGTGCCAGCAGCTCGGTCAGAGTGGGCTGGACTGAAGCTTTCTTT; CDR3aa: CASSSVRVGWTEAFF
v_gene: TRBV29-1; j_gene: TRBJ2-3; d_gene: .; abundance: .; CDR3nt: TGCAGCGTTGGAAGAAGCGGGTTAGGCACAGATACGCAGTATTTT; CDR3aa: CSVGRSGLGTDTQYF
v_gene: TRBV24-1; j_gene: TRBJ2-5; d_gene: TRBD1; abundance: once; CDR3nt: TGTGCCACCAGTGTCTCAGGGGGCGAAGAGACCCAGTACTTC; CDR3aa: CATSVSGGEETQYF
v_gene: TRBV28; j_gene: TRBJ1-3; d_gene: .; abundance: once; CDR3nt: TGTGCCAGCGGCCGGGTTGCGAACACCATATATTTT; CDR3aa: CASGRVANTIYF
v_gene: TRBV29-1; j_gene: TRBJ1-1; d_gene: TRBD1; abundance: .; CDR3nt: TGCAGCGTTGCTGGACAGGGGGCGATGCCTGAAGCTTTCTTT; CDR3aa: CSVAGQGAMPEAFF
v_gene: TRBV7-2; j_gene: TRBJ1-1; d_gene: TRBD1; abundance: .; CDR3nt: TGTGCCAGCAGCTCAACCGCCAGGGGGAAAACTGAAGCTTTCTTT; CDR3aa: CASSSTARGKTEAFF
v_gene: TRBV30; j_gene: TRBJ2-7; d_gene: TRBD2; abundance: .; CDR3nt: TGTGCCTGGAGGGGGGCGGGGGGCCGCTACGAGCAGTACTTC; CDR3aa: CAWRGAGGRYEQYF
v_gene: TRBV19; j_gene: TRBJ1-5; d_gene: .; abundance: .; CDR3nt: TGTGCCAGTAGTATATGGCAGGGGTATCAGCCCCAGCATTTT; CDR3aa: CASSIWQGYQPQHF